These T cell receptor beta chains were read from a single sample in a study of shared clonotypes between healthy human individuals. Clones were read by immunoSEQ multiplex PCR, and TCRdb kept only the in-frame ones, dropping some. The data hold 2 million to 2.5 million clones, with over 85% observed a single time. The specimen sequenced was naive CD4+ T cells from PBMCs. Receptors originate from a man aged 18 to 30 in good health. Some clones in this sample may be carry-over from other donors' samples. The CDR3 runs from the conserved cysteine through the conserved F or W. The D gene is left open where the match is weak.

v_gene,j_gene,d_gene,CDR3aa
TRBV29-1,TRBJ2-5,-,CSVDYLIQETQYF
TRBV4-2,TRBJ2-1,-,CASSQDLTTNFYNEQFF
TRBV6-1,TRBJ2-7,-,CASSRKGRGGYEQYF
TRBV7-9,TRBJ2-7,-,CASSSYGTQRSYEQYF
TRBV6-1,TRBJ2-1,-,CASPGASPYNEQFF
TRBV7-9,TRBJ1-1,-,CASSLDSGGGTEAFF
TRBV6-5,-,-,CASRRTTISYEQYF
TRBV5-1,TRBJ1-4,-,CASSQLPDTPLFF
TRBV5-4,TRBJ2-7,TRBD2,CASSRIAGVTYEQYF
TRBV5-1,TRBJ2-3,-,CASSLVGEGTDTQYF
TRBV2,TRBJ1-2,-,CASSESRDHYGYTF
TRBV5-1,TRBJ2-7,-,CASSLEGVYEQYF
TRBV28,TRBJ1-1,-,CASTPGLGTEAFF
TRBV5-1,TRBJ1-4,-,CASSLARGRGEKLFF
TRBV28,TRBJ2-4,-,CASSFQGIAKNIQYF
TRBV18,TRBJ1-4,TRBD1,CASSPAKDRAREKLFF
TRBV5-6,TRBJ2-2,-,CASSLRGDGELFF
TRBV7-6,TRBJ2-3,-,CASSRQRWGTDTQYF
TRBV29-1,TRBJ1-1,-,CSVEGGGTEAFF
TRBV9,TRBJ2-7,-,CASSPQSSYEQYF
TRBV11-1,TRBJ1-2,-,CASSHQGGMGYGYTF
TRBV28,TRBJ1-6,-,CASIQGMYNSPLHF
TRBV7-9,TRBJ2-7,TRBD1,CASSFMTGTEQYF
TRBV2,TRBJ2-7,-,CASSEAGGVSYEQYF
TRBV19,TRBJ1-5,-,CASSKVVGGSNQPQHF
TRBV5-1,TRBJ2-7,-,CASSLSLSDEQYF
TRBV5-4,TRBJ2-7,-,CASSLYVEPYEQYF
TRBV28,TRBJ1-1,-,CASSPPQLQGEAFF
TRBV7-7,TRBJ2-1,-,CATAPKGNEQFF
TRBV7-2,TRBJ1-1,-,CASSLFAQIGTEAFF
TRBV6-1,TRBJ2-7,-,CASSEAGPYEQYF
TRBV10-3,TRBJ1-5,-,CAISERGGNQPQHF
TRBV7-9,TRBJ1-1,TRBD1,CASSLGTGETEAFF
TRBV6-5,TRBJ1-5,-,CASSPGGSNQPQHF
TRBV18,TRBJ2-7,TRBD2,CASSPTTSGRSSYEQYF
TRBV30,TRBJ1-1,-,CAWRRSGLGEAFF
TRBV6-1,TRBJ2-3,-,CASSAERGWNTQYF
TRBV7-3,TRBJ2-7,-,CASSLSLSYEQYF
TRBV30,TRBJ1-1,-,CAWSKLGAREAFF
TRBV5-1,TRBJ2-7,-,CASSRGAGEEQYF
TRBV7-2,TRBJ2-7,TRBD2,CASSRLAGVEQYF
TRBV10-1,TRBJ2-2,-,CASKDSMNTGELFF
TRBV9,TRBJ1-1,-,CASSGGLYTEAFF
TRBV6-6,TRBJ2-3,TRBD1,CASTETGTGTDTQYF
TRBV18,TRBJ1-2,-,CASSVGTGTNYGYTF
TRBV6-5,TRBJ2-1,-,CASRGNYNEQFF
TRBV6-1,TRBJ2-2,-,CASKFSGEITGELFF
TRBV6-1,TRBJ2-7,TRBD1,CASRLDRSPYEQYF
TRBV5-4,TRBJ2-2,-,CASSLRASGELFF
TRBV12-5,TRBJ2-7,TRBD2,CASGTKTRGGLGYEQYF
TRBV28,TRBJ1-5,-,CASSSSLGRSFSNQPQHF
TRBV18,TRBJ2-5,-,CASSPQGLETQYF
TRBV30,TRBJ2-3,TRBD2,CARKPGLNTDTQYF
TRBV7-2,TRBJ2-3,-,CASSLSRLANGADTQYF
TRBV15,TRBJ2-6,-,CATSRVRSSGANVLTF